The next 27 T cell receptor beta chains were all read from a single sample in a study of control samples from healthy donors and cancer patients. Data came from immunoSEQ multiplex PCR; TCRdb stores just in-frame clones and leaves some out. The sample consists of about 84,000 clones, 91% of them appearing once. The sequenced material came from blood. The receptors originated from a man aged 45-65 years in good health.

The CDR3 nucleotides are TGTGCCAGCTCACCGATCGGGCAGAACACTGAAGCTTTCTTT. It encodes CASSPIGQNTEAFF. The V call is TRBV18, the J call TRBJ1-1; D gene ambiguous. From germline, CDR1 is KGHSH and CDR2 LQKENI. V was pared by 3 bases and J by 1 base, with 9 bases between. The CDR3 is made up of 14 amino acids.

The gene calls are TRBV3-1 (or the pseudogene TRBV3-2) and TRBJ2-2; D unclear. This CDR3 is 17 amino acids long. V gave up 0 bases and J gave up 0 bases, with 11 bases separating them. Looked up from germline, CDR1 is LGHDT and CDR2 is YNNKEL (reference sequence). CDR3 region: CASSQEEVKTNTGELFF. The CDR3 nucleotides read TGTGCCAGCAGCCAAGAGGAAGTCAAGACGAACACCGGGGAGCTGTTTTTT.

This clone was seen a single time. The chain employs TRBV4-2 and TRBJ2-2; D ambiguous. Looked up from germline, CDR1 is LGHNA and CDR2 is YNFKEQ. CDR3 length equals 18 residues. V shed 1 base and J shed 6 bases, with 21 bases lying between them. Here the CDR3 DNA reads TGTGCCAGCAGCCAAGCGGCACAGTCTATCGGGTCGGCCGGGGAGCTGTTTTTT. It codes for CASSQAAQSIGSAGELFF.

This clone was seen only once. The rearrangement uses TRBV27 and TRBJ1-6, with 8 bases identical to TRBD1. Per the germline V gene, CDR1 is MNHEY and CDR2 is SMNVEV (reference sequence). CDR3 size: 14 residues. Unmatched junction bases numbered 8, after V lost 6 bases and J lost 10 bases. CDR3 sequence: CASRRGQGWSPLHF. The CDR3 DNA sequence: TGTGCCAGCAGACGAGGACAGGGCTGGTCACCCCTCCACTTT.

The chain couples TRBV2 to TRBJ1-6, with D hard to call. Germline CDR1 SNHLY, CDR2 FYNNEI. This CDR3 is 16 amino acids long. Trimming took off 2 bases at V and 0 bases at J, with 8 bases between the two ends. The CDR3 bases are TGTGCCAGCAGTGAAAGGCGGAGCTCCTATAATTCACCCCTCCACTTT. Translation: CASSERRSSYNSPLHF.

This rearrangement joins TRBV7-2 to TRBJ1-6; D unclear. The CDR3 contains 11 residues. Trimming removed 7 bases at V and 7 bases at J, with 5 bases between. Germline loops: CDR1 SGHTA, CDR2 FQGNSA. The CDR3 DNA reads as TGTGCCAGCACCCAGAATTCACCCCTCCACTTT. Translation: CASTQNSPLHF.

The CDR3 sequence: CSVGRQLYGYTF. In DNA form, the CDR3 reads TGCAGCGTTGGAAGGCAGCTCTATGGCTACACCTTC. This chain links TRBV29-1 with TRBJ1-2; D gene unclear. The CDR3 runs 12 residues. The ends were cut back, 4 bases at V and 4 bases at J, with 10 bases in the middle. CDR1 and CDR2 from the germline V gene are SQVTM and ANQGSEA.

CDR3 nucleotide sequence: TGTGCCAGTGCTTCTGATTGGGCCGGAAACACCATATATTTT. Its translation is CASASDWAGNTIYF. V gene TRBV19 combines with J gene TRBJ1-3; D gene uncertain. Germline CDR1 and CDR2: LNHDA and SQIVND (reference sequence). The CDR3 has 14 amino acids. The ends were cut back, 8 bases at V and 4 bases at J, with 15 bases in the middle.

This chain joins TRBV25-1 and TRBJ2-1; D not resolved. The CDR3 sequence is 11 residues long. From germline, CDR1 is MGHDK and CDR2 SYGVNS. V gave up 8 bases and J gave up 8 bases, with 10 bases separating them. The CDR3: CASGQIHEQFF. CDR3 DNA: TGTGCCAGCGGCCAGATCCATGAGCAGTTCTTC.

This clone was counted a few times. The chain is built from TRBV18 and TRBJ2-5; possible D gene TRBD2, 6 bases. The V gene's germline CDR1 is KGHSH and CDR2 LQKENI. The germline V and J ends were trimmed by 3 bases and 2 bases, with 13 bases remaining between them. The CDR3 length is 15 residues. CDR3 amino acids: CASSPSRRGQETQYF. The CDR3 nucleotides are TGTGCCAGCTCACCGTCACGACGGGGGCAAGAGACCCAGTACTTC.

The chain is built from TRBV10-3 and TRBJ1-2; 10 bases fit TRBD1. CDR1 ENHRY and CDR2 SYGVKD come from the germline V gene. The CDR3 consists of 14 residues. With V trimmed by 5 bases and J by 3 bases, 3 bases remained unmatched. The CDR3 region is CAISTGQGDYGYTF. The CDR3 nucleotides read TGTGCCATCAGTACTGGACAGGGGGACTATGGCTACACCTTC.

The rearrangement links TRBV19 to TRBJ1-5; possibly TRBD1 for D (5 bases). V lost 4 bases, J lost 7 bases, and 11 bases lay in between. Per germline, CDR1 LNHDA and CDR2 SQIVND (reference sequence). This CDR3 is 13 amino acids long. CDR3 loop: CASSTQGGQPQHF. Here the CDR3 DNA reads TGTGCCAGTAGTACCCAGGGCGGACAGCCCCAGCATTTT.

The chain carries TRBV7-2 and TRBJ1-1, with D perhaps matching TRBD1 (6 bases). The CDR3 loop spans 15 amino acids. The germline CDR1 and CDR2 sequences are SGHTA and FQGNSA. V lost 5 bases, J lost 3 bases, and 16 bases lay in between. The DNA for the CDR3 is TGTGCCAGCAGCCCGTCGGGGGGCAAGGACACTGAAGCTTTCTTT. Protein product: CASSPSGGKDTEAFF.

The chain is built from TRBV5-1 and TRBJ2-4; D uncertain. The CDR3 covers 16 residues. The V gene lost 0 bases and the J gene lost 0 bases, with 10 bases spanning the gap. Germline loops: CDR1 SGHRS, CDR2 YFSETQ. In DNA form, the CDR3 reads TGCGCCAGCAGCTTGGGACCCGACCAAGCCAAAAACATTCAGTACTTC. This gives the protein CASSLGPDQAKNIQYF.

The V call is TRBV7-2, the J call TRBJ2-4; D uncertain. V lost 1 base, J lost 0 bases, and 4 bases lay in between. There are 14 residues in the CDR3. Germline CDR1 reads SGHTA; CDR2 reads FQGNSA. This CDR3 reads CASSLGLAKNIQYF. The CDR3 region has the DNA TGTGCCAGCAGCTTAGGACTAGCCAAAAACATTCAGTACTTC.

The chain couples TRBV10-3 to TRBJ1-2; TRBD1 matches 7 bases. CDR3 size: 14 residues. Trimming cost V 3 bases and J 4 bases; bases outside gene matches: 5. Germline loops: CDR1 ENHRY, CDR2 SYGVKD. The CDR3 DNA is TGTGCCATCAGTGAACGGGACAGTAGCTATGGCTACACCTTC. It translates to CAISERDSSYGYTF.

This chain links TRBV30 with TRBJ2-6; 11 bases agree with TRBD1. CDR3 length: 19 residues. Germline V gene data show CDR1 as GTSNPN and CDR2 as SVGIG (reference sequence). V shed 4 bases and J 2 bases; nucleotides not matched to a gene: 13. In DNA form, the CDR3 reads TGTGCCTGGACCTCGGATCCGGGACAGGGGGTAGCTGGGGCCAACGTCCTGACTTTC. Encoded protein: CAWTSDPGQGVAGANVLTF.

The genes are TRBV5-1 and TRBJ2-1, with a weak D call TRBD2 (5 bases). Trimming removed 3 bases at V and 6 bases at J, with 22 bases between. The CDR3 runs to 17 residues. Looked up from germline, CDR1 is SGHRS and CDR2 is YFSETQ. CDR3 in amino acids: CASSSDYGSAFRNEQFF. CDR3 DNA sequence: TGCGCCAGCAGCTCAGACTATGGTTCTGCCTTTCGCAATGAGCAGTTCTTC.

The chain is built from TRBV30 and TRBJ1-4, with D possibly being TRBD1 (5 bases). Trimming cost V 2 bases and J 2 bases, with 6 bases left between them. Germline CDR1 reads GTSNPN; CDR2 reads SVGIG (reference sequence). This CDR3 has 13 amino acids. CDR3 residues: CAWSRGTNEKLFF. The CDR3 nucleotides read TGTGCCTGGAGTAGGGGCACTAATGAAAAACTGTTTTTT.

A few counts support this clone. The chain carries TRBV6-5 and TRBJ1-5; D uncertain. The CDR3 is 14 amino acids. CDR1 is MNHEY, CDR2 SVGAGI, per germline. The V end lost 7 bases, the J end lost 1 base, and 11 bases lay between the germline ends. Here the CDR3 reads CASTPPGSNQPQHF. The CDR3 coding sequence is TGTGCCAGCACCCCCCCGGGGAGCAATCAGCCCCAGCATTTT.

This sequence joins TRBV19 and TRBJ1-1; TRBD1 might be the D (6 bases). The CDR3 loop spans 13 amino acids. In germline, CDR1 is LNHDA, CDR2 SQIVND (reference sequence). V gave up 5 bases and J gave up 3 bases, with 10 bases separating them. The CDR3 DNA sequence: TGTGCCAGTAGTCCAAACAGGGACACTGAAGCTTTCTTT. The encoded protein is CASSPNRDTEAFF.

This clone was seen once. V usage is TRBV6-1 and J usage is TRBJ1-5, with a possible D match to TRBD1 (5 bases). Germline V gene sequence: CDR1 MNHNS, CDR2 SASEGT. The CDR3 length is 13 residues. V was pared by 3 bases and J by 9 bases, with 12 bases between. This chain's CDR3 is CASSERGVGPQHF. In DNA, the CDR3 is TGTGCCAGCAGTGAGAGGGGTGTCGGGCCCCAGCATTTT.

This chain connects TRBV2 to TRBJ2-7; 7 positions match TRBD1. Germline lookup yields CDR1 SNHLY and CDR2 FYNNEI. The CDR3 sequence is 12 residues long. V lost 8 bases to trimming and J lost 3 bases; unmatched junction nucleotides: 4. CDR3 in amino acids: CASHGDSYEQYF. DNA for the CDR3: TGTGCCAGCCATGGGGACAGCTACGAGCAGTACTTC.

This rearrangement joins TRBV24-1 to TRBJ2-5; the match to TRBD1 covers 8 bases. Germline loops: CDR1 KGHDR, CDR2 SFDVKD. The CDR3 runs to 15 residues. J gave up 5 bases and V 4 bases, and 8 bases lay outside the gene matches. The CDR3 region has the DNA TGTGCCACCAGTGAAATAACAGGGGGACAGGAGACCCAGTACTTC. Its protein product is CATSEITGGQETQYF.

Points on this clone: One junction end disagrees with the germline gene, perhaps due to a read error. The chain joins TRBV4-2 to TRBJ1-3; 7 positions match TRBD1. This CDR3 spans 13 amino acids. Germline lookup yields CDR1 LGHNA and CDR2 YNFKEQ. As DNA, the CDR3 is TGTGCCAGCAGCCAAGTTATGGCGCAGGGGGAGCATTTT. It is translated as CASSQVMAQGEHF.

The rearrangement links TRBV24-1 to TRBJ1-1; TRBD1 aligns across 7 bases. After removal of 7 bases from V and 1 base from J, the junction contained 5 bases not matched to a gene. This CDR3 has 14 amino acids. CDR1 and CDR2 (germline): KGHDR, SFDVKD. This CDR3 is CATSTGAGNTEAFF. The CDR3 DNA reads as TGTGCCACCAGCACAGGGGCCGGGAACACTGAAGCTTTCTTT.

This clone was recorded only once. The V gene is TRBV19, the J gene TRBJ1-1; 7 positions agree with TRBD1. This CDR3 comprises 15 residues. Losses at the gene ends were 6 bases for V and 4 bases for J; bases not matched to a gene: 11. CDR1 and CDR2 (germline): LNHDA, SQIVND (reference sequence). The CDR3, as DNA: TGTGCCAGTAGACCTCTCCCGGGACAGTCCACTGAAGCTTTCTTT. Residues: CASRPLPGQSTEAFF.